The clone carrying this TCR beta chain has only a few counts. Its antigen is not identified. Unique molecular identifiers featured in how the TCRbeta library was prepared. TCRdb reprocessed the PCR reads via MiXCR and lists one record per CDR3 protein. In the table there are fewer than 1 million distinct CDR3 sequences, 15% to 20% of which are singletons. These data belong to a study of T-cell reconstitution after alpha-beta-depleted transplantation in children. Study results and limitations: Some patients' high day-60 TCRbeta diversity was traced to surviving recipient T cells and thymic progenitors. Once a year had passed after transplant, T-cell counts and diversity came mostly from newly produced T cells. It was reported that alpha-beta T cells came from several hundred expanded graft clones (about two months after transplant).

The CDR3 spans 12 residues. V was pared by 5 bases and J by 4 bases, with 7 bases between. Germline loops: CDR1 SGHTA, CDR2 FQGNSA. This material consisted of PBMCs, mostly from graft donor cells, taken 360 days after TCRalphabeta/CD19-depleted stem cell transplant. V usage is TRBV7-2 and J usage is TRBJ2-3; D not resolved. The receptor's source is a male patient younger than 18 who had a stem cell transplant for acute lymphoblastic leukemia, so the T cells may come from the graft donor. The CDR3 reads CASSAMADTQYF. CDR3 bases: TGTGCCAGCAGCGCGATGGCAGATACGCAGTATTTT. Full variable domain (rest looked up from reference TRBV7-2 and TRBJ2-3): GAGVSQSPSNKVTEKGKDVELRCDPISGHTALYWYRQSLGQGLEFLIYFQGNSAPDKSGLPSDRFSAERTGGSVSTLTIQRTQQEDSAVYLCASSAMADTQYFGPGTRLTVL.